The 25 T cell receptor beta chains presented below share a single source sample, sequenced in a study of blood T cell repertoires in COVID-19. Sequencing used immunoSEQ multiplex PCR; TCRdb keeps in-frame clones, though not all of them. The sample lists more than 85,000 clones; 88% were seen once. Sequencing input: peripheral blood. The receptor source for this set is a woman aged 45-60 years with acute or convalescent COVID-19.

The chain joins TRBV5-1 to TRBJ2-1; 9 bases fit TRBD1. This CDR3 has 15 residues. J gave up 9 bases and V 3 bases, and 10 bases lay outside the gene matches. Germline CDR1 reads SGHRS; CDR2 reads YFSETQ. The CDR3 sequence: CASSSGTGRVGEQFF. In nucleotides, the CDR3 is TGCGCCAGCAGCTCCGGGACAGGGAGGGTAGGTGAGCAGTTCTTC.

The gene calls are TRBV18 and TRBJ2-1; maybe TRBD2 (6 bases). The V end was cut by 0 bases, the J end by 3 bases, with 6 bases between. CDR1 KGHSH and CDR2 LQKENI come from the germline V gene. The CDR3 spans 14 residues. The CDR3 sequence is CASSPPTSYNEQFF. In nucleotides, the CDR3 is TGTGCCAGCTCACCACCGACTAGCTACAATGAGCAGTTCTTC.

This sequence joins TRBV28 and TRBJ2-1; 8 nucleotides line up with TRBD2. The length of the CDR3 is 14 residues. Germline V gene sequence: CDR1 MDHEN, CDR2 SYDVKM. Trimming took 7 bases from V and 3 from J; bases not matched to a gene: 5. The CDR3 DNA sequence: TGTGCCAGCATTAGCGGGGACAACTACAATGAGCAGTTCTTC. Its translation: CASISGDNYNEQFF.

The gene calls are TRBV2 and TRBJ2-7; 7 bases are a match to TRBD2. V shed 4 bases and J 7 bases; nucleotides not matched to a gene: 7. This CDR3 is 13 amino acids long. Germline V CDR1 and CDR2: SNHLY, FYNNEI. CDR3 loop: CASSGANGGEQYF. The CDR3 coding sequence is TGTGCCAGCAGTGGGGCGAACGGGGGGGAGCAGTACTTC.

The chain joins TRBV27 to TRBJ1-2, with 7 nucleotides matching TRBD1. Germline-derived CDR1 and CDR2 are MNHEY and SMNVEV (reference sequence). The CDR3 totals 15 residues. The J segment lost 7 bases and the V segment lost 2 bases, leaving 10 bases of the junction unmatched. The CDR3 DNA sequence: TGTGCCAGCAGTTTAAACCCCAATTACAGGGGTGGCTACACCTTC. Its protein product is CASSLNPNYRGGYTF.

The CDR3 DNA sequence: TGTGCCACCAGTGACTGGGGACTAGCGGGAGGCGATGAGCAGTTCTTC. This encodes CATSDWGLAGGDEQFF. This chain connects TRBV24-1 to TRBJ2-1, with 15 bases that match TRBD2. V lost 4 bases, J lost 8 bases, and 5 bases stayed unmatched. CDR1 and CDR2 from the germline V gene are KGHDR and SFDVKD. The CDR3 is 16 amino acids.

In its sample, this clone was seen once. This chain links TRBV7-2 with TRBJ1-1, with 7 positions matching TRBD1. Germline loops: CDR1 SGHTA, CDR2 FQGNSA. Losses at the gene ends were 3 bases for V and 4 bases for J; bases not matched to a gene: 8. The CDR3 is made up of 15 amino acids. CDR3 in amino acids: CASSLRRGRGTEAFF. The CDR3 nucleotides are TGTGCCAGCAGCTTGAGGAGGGGGCGTGGCACTGAAGCTTTCTTT.

CDR3 region: CASSQSDRDTEAFF. CDR3 bases: TGTGCCAGCAGCCAATCCGACAGGGACACTGAAGCTTTCTTT. V gene TRBV3-1 (or the pseudogene TRBV3-2) combines with J gene TRBJ1-1, with 7 bases lining up with TRBD1. The CDR3 has 14 amino acids. The ends lost 2 bases at V and 3 bases at J; junction bases unmatched: 3. Germline V lookup: CDR1 LGHDT, CDR2 YNNKEL (reference sequence).

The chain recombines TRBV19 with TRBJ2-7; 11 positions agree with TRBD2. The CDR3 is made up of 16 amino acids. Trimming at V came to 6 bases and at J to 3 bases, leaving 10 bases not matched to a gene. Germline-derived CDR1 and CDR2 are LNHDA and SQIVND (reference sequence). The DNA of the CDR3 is TGTGCCAGTAGCCCGCTTGGACTAGCGGGCAACTACGAGCAGTACTTC. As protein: CASSPLGLAGNYEQYF.

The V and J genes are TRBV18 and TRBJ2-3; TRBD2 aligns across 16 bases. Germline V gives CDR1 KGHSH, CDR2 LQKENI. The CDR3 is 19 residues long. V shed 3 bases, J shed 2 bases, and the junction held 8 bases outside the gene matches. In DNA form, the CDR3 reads TGTGCCAGCTCACCGGTCGGGACTAGCGGGAGGGCCAACACAGATACGCAGTATTTT. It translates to CASSPVGTSGRANTDTQYF.

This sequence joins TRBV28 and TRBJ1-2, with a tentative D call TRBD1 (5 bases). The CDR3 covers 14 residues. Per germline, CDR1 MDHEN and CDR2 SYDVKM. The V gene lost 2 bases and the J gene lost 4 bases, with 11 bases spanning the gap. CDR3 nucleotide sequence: TGTGCCAGCAGTTTAGGACATTCTTCCTATGGCTACACCTTC. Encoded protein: CASSLGHSSYGYTF.

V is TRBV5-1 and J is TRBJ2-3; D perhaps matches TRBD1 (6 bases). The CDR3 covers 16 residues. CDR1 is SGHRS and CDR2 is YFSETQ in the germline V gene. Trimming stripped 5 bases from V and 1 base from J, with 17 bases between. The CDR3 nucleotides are TGCGCCAGCAGTCTGAGGGGGAGTCAAGGCACAGATACGCAGTATTTT. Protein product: CASSLRGSQGTDTQYF. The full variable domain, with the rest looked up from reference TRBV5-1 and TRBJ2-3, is KAGVTQTPRYLIKTRGQQVTLSCSPISGHRSVSWYQQTPGQGLQFLFEYFSETQRNKGNFPGRFSGRQFSNSRSEMNVSTLELGDSALYLCASSLRGSQGTDTQYFGPGTRLTVL.

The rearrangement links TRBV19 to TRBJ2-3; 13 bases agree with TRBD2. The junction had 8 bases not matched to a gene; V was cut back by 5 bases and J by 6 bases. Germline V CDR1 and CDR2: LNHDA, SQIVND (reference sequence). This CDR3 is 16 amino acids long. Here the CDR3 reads CASSSRTSGRWDTQYF. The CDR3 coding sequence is TGTGCCAGTAGTTCAAGGACTAGCGGGAGATGGGATACGCAGTATTTT.

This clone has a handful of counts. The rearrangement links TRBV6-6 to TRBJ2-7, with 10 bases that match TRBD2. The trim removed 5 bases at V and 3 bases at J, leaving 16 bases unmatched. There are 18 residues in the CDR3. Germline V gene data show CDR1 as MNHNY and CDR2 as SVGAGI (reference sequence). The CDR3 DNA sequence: TGTGCCAGCAGTCGGGCCGCTAGCGGGAGTGCAAGGGACTACGAGCAGTACTTC. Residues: CASSRAASGSARDYEQYF.

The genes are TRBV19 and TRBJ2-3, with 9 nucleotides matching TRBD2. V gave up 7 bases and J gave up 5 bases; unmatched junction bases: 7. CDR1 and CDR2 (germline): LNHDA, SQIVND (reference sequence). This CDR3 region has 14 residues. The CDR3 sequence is CASNPSGIKDTQYF. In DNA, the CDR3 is TGTGCCAGTAATCCTAGCGGGATTAAAGATACGCAGTATTTT.

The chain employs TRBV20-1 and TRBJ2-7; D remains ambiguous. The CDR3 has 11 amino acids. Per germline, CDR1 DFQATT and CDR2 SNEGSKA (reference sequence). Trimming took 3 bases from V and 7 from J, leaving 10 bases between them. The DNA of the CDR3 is TGCAGTGCTAGTCAGTCCTTGGAGCAGTACTTC. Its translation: CSASQSLEQYF.

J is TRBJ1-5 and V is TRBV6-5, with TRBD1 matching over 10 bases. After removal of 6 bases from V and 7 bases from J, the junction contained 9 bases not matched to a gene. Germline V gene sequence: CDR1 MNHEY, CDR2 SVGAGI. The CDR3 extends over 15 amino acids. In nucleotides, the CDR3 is TGTGCCAGCAGAACCGGGACAGGGGAGAGCCAGCCCCAGCATTTT. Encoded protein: CASRTGTGESQPQHF.

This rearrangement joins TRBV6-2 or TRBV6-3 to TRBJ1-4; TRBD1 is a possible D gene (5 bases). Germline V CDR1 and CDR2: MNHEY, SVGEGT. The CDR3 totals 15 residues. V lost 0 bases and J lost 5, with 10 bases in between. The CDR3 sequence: CASSYSWTPNEKLFF. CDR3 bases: TGTGCCAGCAGTTACTCGTGGACACCCAATGAAAAACTGTTTTTT.

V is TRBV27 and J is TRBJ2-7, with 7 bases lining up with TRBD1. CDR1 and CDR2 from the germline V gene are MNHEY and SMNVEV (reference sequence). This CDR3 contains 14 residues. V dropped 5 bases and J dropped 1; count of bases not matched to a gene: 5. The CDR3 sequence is CASSDRVRSYEQYF. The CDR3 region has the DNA TGTGCCAGCAGTGACAGGGTGCGTTCCTACGAGCAGTACTTC.

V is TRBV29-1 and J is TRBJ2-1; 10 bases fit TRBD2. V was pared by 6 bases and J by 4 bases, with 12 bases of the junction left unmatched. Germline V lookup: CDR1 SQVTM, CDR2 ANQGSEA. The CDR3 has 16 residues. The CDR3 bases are TGCAGCGTAGCTCTCACCGGGACTAGCGTATACAATGAGCAGTTCTTC. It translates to CSVALTGTSVYNEQFF.

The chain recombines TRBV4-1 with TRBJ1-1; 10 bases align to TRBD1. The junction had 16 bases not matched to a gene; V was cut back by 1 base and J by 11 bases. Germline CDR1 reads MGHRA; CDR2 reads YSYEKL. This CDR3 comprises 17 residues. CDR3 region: CASSQAGTGALVAAAFF. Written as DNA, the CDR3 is TGCGCCAGCAGCCAAGCCGGGACAGGGGCGCTAGTGGCAGCGGCTTTCTTT.

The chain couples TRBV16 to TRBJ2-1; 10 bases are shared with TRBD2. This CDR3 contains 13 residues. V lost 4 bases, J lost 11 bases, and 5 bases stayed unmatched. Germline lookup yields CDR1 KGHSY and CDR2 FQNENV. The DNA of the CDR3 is TGTGCCAGCAGCCGGACTAGCGGCCTAAAGCAGTTCTTC. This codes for CASSRTSGLKQFF.

In nucleotides, the CDR3 is TGCGCCAGCAGCCCCCGGTGGGCAGCGGGAGATCTCAATGAGCAGTTCTTC. Translating it yields CASSPRWAAGDLNEQFF. V usage is TRBV5-1 and J usage is TRBJ2-1; 8 bases match TRBD2. Trimming cost V 4 bases and J 6 bases; bases outside gene matches: 15. Germline CDR1 reads SGHRS; CDR2 reads YFSETQ. The CDR3 runs 17 residues.

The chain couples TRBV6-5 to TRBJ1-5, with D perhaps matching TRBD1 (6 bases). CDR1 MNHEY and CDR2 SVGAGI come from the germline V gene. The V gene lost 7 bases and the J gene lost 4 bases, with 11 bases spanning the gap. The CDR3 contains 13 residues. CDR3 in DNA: TGTGCCAGCAACAGGGCAGCTAATCAGCCCCAGCATTTT. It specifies CASNRAANQPQHF.

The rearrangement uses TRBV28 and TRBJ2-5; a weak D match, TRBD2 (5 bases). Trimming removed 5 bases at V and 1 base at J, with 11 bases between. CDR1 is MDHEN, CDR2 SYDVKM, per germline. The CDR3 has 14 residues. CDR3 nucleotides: TGTGCCAGCAGTCCCTCCGGGGTCCAAGAGACCCAGTACTTC. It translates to CASSPSGVQETQYF.